Presented here are 25 T cell receptor beta chains from one specimen sequenced in a study of blood T cells in healthy people across ages. Alongside a J-beta primer mix, a sample-barcoded 5' primer served in a second PCR lasting about 7 to 11 cycles. TCRdb re-analysed the 5' RACE reads in MiXCR, keeping a single row per CDR3 protein. The data contain hundreds of thousands of distinct CDR3 sequences, 40% to 60% of them singletons. The specimen sequenced was blood. The origin of the receptors is a man aged 30 to 45 in good health.

This clonotype was counted a single time. An end of the junction differs from the germline gene, which may be a read error. The chain combines TRBV29-1 with TRBJ2-7; D assignment may be TRBD1 or TRBD2 (5 bases each). From germline, CDR1 is SQVTM and CDR2 ANQGSEA. The CDR3 runs to 14 residues. Here the CDR3 reads CGVRERQGAYEQYF. In DNA, the CDR3 is TGCGGCGTTCGAGAACGGCAGGGAGCCTACGAGCAGTACTTC.

The genes are TRBV20-1 and TRBJ2-7; D is possibly TRBD2 (5 bases). CDR3 length: 14 residues. Germline CDR1 and CDR2: DFQATT and SNEGSKA (reference sequence). V was pared by 0 bases and J by 4 bases, with 13 bases between. This CDR3 reads CSARDPQTNYEQYF. The CDR3 DNA sequence: TGCAGTGCTAGAGATCCGCAGACTAATTACGAGCAGTACTTC.

J is TRBJ2-1 and V is TRBV13; 9 bases line up with TRBD2. Germline trimming cut 7 bases from V and 9 bases from J; bases unmatched to any gene: 13. CDR1 PRHDT and CDR2 FYEKMQ come from the germline V gene (reference sequence). The CDR3 runs 15 residues. The CDR3 bases are TGTGCCAGCACCCTTAGCGGGAGAGGTGGTGGTGAGCAGTTCTTC. Protein: CASTLSGRGGGEQFF.

V gene TRBV20-1 combines with J gene TRBJ2-7; 7 bases map to TRBD2. This CDR3 region has 12 residues. V shed 5 bases, J shed 3 bases, and the junction held 4 bases outside the gene matches. The germline V gene encodes CDR1 DFQATT and CDR2 SNEGSKA (reference sequence). This chain's CDR3 is CSAAPGGYEQYF. The CDR3, as DNA: TGCAGTGCTGCCCCGGGGGGCTACGAGCAGTACTTC.

This rearrangement joins TRBV7-2 to TRBJ2-4; the D gene is possibly TRBD2 (6 bases). The V gene lost 1 base and the J gene lost 13 bases, with 20 bases spanning the gap. Germline V gene sequence: CDR1 SGHTA, CDR2 FQGNSA. The CDR3 totals 15 residues. In DNA, the CDR3 is TGTGCCAGCAGCTTAGACCGGGACTCCGCTGGGGAGCAGTACTTC. Protein product: CASSLDRDSAGEQYF. The whole variable domain, remainder taken from reference TRBV7-2 and TRBJ2-4, is GAGVSQSPSNKVTEKGKDVELRCDPISGHTALYWYRQSLGQGLEFLIYFQGNSAPDKSGLPSDRFSAERTGGSVSTLTIQRTQQEDSAVYLCASSLDRDSAGEQYFGAGTRLSVL.

This chain links TRBV3-1 with TRBJ2-3; D assignment may be TRBD1 or TRBD2 (5 bases each). Trimming took 0 bases from V and 0 from J, leaving 10 bases between them. The CDR3 is 16 residues long. Germline V CDR1 and CDR2: LGHDT, YNNKEL (reference sequence). CDR3: CASSQEGTSSTDTQYF. The DNA for the CDR3 is TGTGCCAGCAGCCAAGAAGGGACCAGTAGCACAGATACGCAGTATTTT.

This sequence joins TRBV28 and TRBJ1-5, with 9 bases that match TRBD1. V was pared by 6 bases and J by 1 base, with 10 bases of the junction left unmatched. CDR1 and CDR2 (germline): MDHEN, SYDVKM. The CDR3 is made up of 17 amino acids. The CDR3 protein is CASRVMGQGPSNQPQHF. The CDR3 DNA is TGTGCCAGCAGGGTAATGGGACAGGGTCCCAGCAATCAGCCCCAGCATTTT.

CDR3 sequence (DNA): TGTGCCAGCAGCAAGGGACAGCAGAATGAAAAACTGTTTTTT. This encodes CASSKGQQNEKLFF. The chain employs TRBV6-6 and TRBJ1-4; TRBD1 matches 7 bases. The germline gives CDR1 MNHNY, CDR2 SVGAGI (reference sequence). The CDR3 length is 14 residues. The junction had 6 bases not matched to a gene; V was cut back by 6 bases and J by 5 bases.

The V and J genes are TRBV4-2 and TRBJ1-2; TRBD1 is a possible D gene (5 bases). The CDR3 loop spans 16 amino acids. With 1 base removed from V and 4 bases from J, the gap between germline ends came to 16 bases. Germline CDR1 and CDR2: LGHNA and YNFKEQ. The CDR3 bases are TGTGCCAGCAGCCAAGTGGTCCGGGACGGCAGCTATGGCTACACCTTC. As protein: CASSQVVRDGSYGYTF.

Note on this clonotype: Germline and junction disagree at one end, which may indicate a read error. V is TRBV30 and J is TRBJ1-1; D not certain. The CDR3 covers 14 residues. Germline CDR1 is GTSNPN and CDR2 is SVGIG (reference sequence). CDR3 DNA: TGTGTCTGGCTATCCGGGATGTGGAGCGCTGAAGCTTTCTTT. Protein sequence: CVWLSGMWSAEAFF.

The V gene is TRBV7-9, the J gene TRBJ1-1; D not resolved. The V and J ends lost 4 bases and 4 bases respectively, with 16 bases between them. This CDR3 is 15 amino acids long. Germline CDR1 is SEHNR and CDR2 is FQNEAQ (reference sequence). CDR3 amino acids: CASSSQRTKGTEAFF. In DNA, the CDR3 is TGTGCCAGCAGCTCCCAACGGACTAAAGGCACTGAAGCTTTCTTT.

This sequence joins TRBV28 and TRBJ2-5; possible D gene TRBD1, 6 bases. The CDR3 runs 15 residues. V was shortened by 4 bases and J by 4 bases, with 16 bases between the two germline ends. Germline V lookup: CDR1 MDHEN, CDR2 SYDVKM. This CDR3 is CASSSASRGSETQYF. The CDR3 DNA reads TGTGCCAGCAGTTCCGCTTCCAGGGGCTCAGAGACCCAGTACTTC.

The CDR3 loop reads CASSTRTGLYEQYF. Here the CDR3 DNA reads TGTGCCAGCAGCACAAGGACAGGGCTTTACGAGCAGTACTTC. This chain connects TRBV12-3 or TRBV12-4 to TRBJ2-7, with 8 bases aligning to TRBD1. The CDR3 has 14 amino acids. Trimming removed 6 bases from V and 4 bases from J; junction bases left unmatched: 8.

V usage is TRBV29-1 and J usage is TRBJ2-2; D perhaps matches TRBD2 (6 bases). Germline V gene lookup returns CDR1 SQVTM and CDR2 ANQGSEA. Trimming left V 8 bases short and J 3 bases short, with 22 bases between. The CDR3 runs to 16 residues. The CDR3 sequence: CSPGGRTDGDTGELFF. The CDR3 coding sequence is TGCAGCCCCGGGGGACGAACCGACGGCGACACCGGGGAGCTGTTTTTT.

This chain joins TRBV7-6 and TRBJ2-7; D possibly corresponds to TRBD2 (6 bases). The CDR3 runs 14 residues. Trimming took off 3 bases at V and 7 bases at J, with 16 bases between the two ends. Germline V gene data show CDR1 as SGHVS and CDR2 as FNYEAQ. CDR3 DNA sequence: TGTGCCAGCAGCTTGGAACAGTCTGGAGGGGAGCAGTACTTC. Residues: CASSLEQSGGEQYF.

The rearrangement uses TRBV6-5 and TRBJ1-5; D is ambiguous. Germline assignment: CDR1 MNHEY and CDR2 SVGAGI. This CDR3 is 13 amino acids long. The ends were cut back, 8 bases at V and 4 bases at J, with 12 bases in the middle. CDR3 sequence reads: CASSSRQNQPQHF. Here the CDR3 DNA reads TGTGCCAGCTCTTCAAGGCAAAATCAGCCCCAGCATTTT.

The rearrangement uses TRBV28 and TRBJ2-7, with D perhaps given as TRBD1 or TRBD2 (5 bases each). Germline-derived CDR1 and CDR2 are MDHEN and SYDVKM. The CDR3 has 14 amino acids. Trimming shortened V by 3 bases and J by 0 bases, and 9 bases separated the two germline ends. CDR3 nucleotides: TGTGCCAGCAGTTTGGGGACGCGCTCCTACGAGCAGTACTTC. It is translated as CASSLGTRSYEQYF.

A few counts support this clonotype. The V call is TRBV4-3, the J call TRBJ2-2, with TRBD2 identical over 8 bases. J gave up 4 bases and V 3 bases, and 10 bases lay outside the gene matches. CDR1 and CDR2 (germline): LGHNA, YSLEER. The CDR3 contains 17 residues. The CDR3 sequence is CASSQGGTRSVTGELFF. In DNA, the CDR3 is TGCGCCAGCAGCCAGGGAGGGACTAGATCGGTCACCGGGGAGCTGTTTTTT.

The V gene is TRBV6-5, the J gene TRBJ2-3; TRBD1 matches at 7 bases. V gave up 0 bases and J gave up 0 bases; unmatched junction bases: 9. The germline V gene has CDR1 MNHEY and CDR2 SVGAGI. This CDR3 has 18 amino acids. The chain's CDR3 is CASSYSFSRGPSTDTQYF. DNA of the CDR3: TGTGCCAGCAGTTACTCTTTCTCGAGGGGGCCCAGCACAGATACGCAGTATTTT.

The J gene is TRBJ1-4, the V gene TRBV10-3, with 8 nucleotides matching TRBD1. Germline values: CDR1 ENHRY, CDR2 SYGVKD. This CDR3 region has 14 residues. J lost 5 bases, V lost 8 bases, and 7 bases had no gene match. The CDR3 bases are TGTGCCATCGGACAGGGATTGGGCAATGAAAAACTGTTTTTT. Encoded protein: CAIGQGLGNEKLFF.

This sequence joins TRBV7-2 and TRBJ2-7; possibly TRBD1 or TRBD2 for D (5 bases each). The tail of the sequence fits TRBJ2-5 better, so the J call may be wrong. CDR1 and CDR2 from the germline V gene are SGHTA and FQGNSA. This CDR3 spans 15 amino acids. This chain's CDR3 is CASSKGRADQETQYF. The DNA of the CDR3 is TGTGCCAGCAGCAAGGGACGAGCGGACCAAGAGACCCAGTACTTC.

This clonotype was seen once. The chain uses TRBV4-3 and TRBJ2-5; possible D gene TRBD1, 7 bases. Germline CDR1 and CDR2: LGHNA and YSLEER. V was trimmed by 0 bases and J by 11 bases, leaving 25 bases between them. There are 17 residues in the CDR3. In DNA form, the CDR3 reads TGCGCCAGCAGCCAAGATACGGTGCAGGGGGGCCAAAATGAGCAGTACTTC. This sequence encodes CASSQDTVQGGQNEQYF.

V and J are TRBV7-6 and TRBJ2-5, with D possibly called TRBD1 or TRBD2 (5 bases each). Germline V gene data show CDR1 as SGHVS and CDR2 as FNYEAQ. This CDR3 has 15 amino acids. V lost 3 bases, J lost 11 bases, and 22 bases lay in between. As DNA, the CDR3 is TGTGCCAGCAGCTTTGGTCCGGGACGAAGCCGAGAGCAGTACTTC. Its protein product is CASSFGPGRSREQYF.

V and J are TRBV3-1 and TRBJ1-4, with 7 bases matching TRBD1. V gave up 6 bases and J gave up 10 bases; unmatched junction bases: 11. Germline loops: CDR1 LGHDT, CDR2 YNNKEL (reference sequence). This CDR3 spans 14 amino acids. The CDR3 sequence is CASSQMTGKGKLFF. CDR3 DNA: TGTGCCAGCAGTCAGATGACAGGGAAGGGAAAACTGTTTTTT.

This clonotype was detected a few times. This rearrangement joins TRBV12-3 or TRBV12-4 to TRBJ1-5; possible D gene TRBD1, 5 bases. The ends were cut back, 6 bases at V and 4 bases at J, with 10 bases in the middle. The length of the CDR3 is 13 residues. CDR3 region: CASSWGYNQPQHF. In DNA, the CDR3 is TGTGCCAGCAGCTGGGGGTATAATCAGCCCCAGCATTTT.